This TCR beta chain was recovered during a study of blood T cell repertoires in COVID-19. As for the study in general: Material from acute and convalescent COVID-19 was sourced from the United States, Italy and Spain. The analysed material was cDNA or gDNA that came from T cells, B-cell-depleted T cells, or PBMCs.

Source study methods: Nucleated cell number was recorded as an estimate derived from reference gene primer amplification. Using immunoSEQ multiplex PCR, the repertoire was profiled, and TCRdb retains in-frame clones only, with some absent. Clonal size and the V and J genes are those of that table, whereas D and trimming came from the DNA. This sample has a few hundred thousand clones, with around 81% found just once. Trimming removed 9 bases at V and 7 bases at J, with 12 bases between. CDR1 is SNHLY and CDR2 is FYNNEI in the germline V gene. The CDR3 length is 11 residues. This chain uses TRBV2 with TRBJ1-1; the D gene is possibly TRBD1 (5 bases). This clonotype originated in a man aged 25-40 years who had recovered from COVID-19. The sample was peripheral blood. The CDR3 DNA reads TGTGCCAGTCGGACAAACGTTGAAGCTTTCTTT. Its translation is CASRTNVEAFF.